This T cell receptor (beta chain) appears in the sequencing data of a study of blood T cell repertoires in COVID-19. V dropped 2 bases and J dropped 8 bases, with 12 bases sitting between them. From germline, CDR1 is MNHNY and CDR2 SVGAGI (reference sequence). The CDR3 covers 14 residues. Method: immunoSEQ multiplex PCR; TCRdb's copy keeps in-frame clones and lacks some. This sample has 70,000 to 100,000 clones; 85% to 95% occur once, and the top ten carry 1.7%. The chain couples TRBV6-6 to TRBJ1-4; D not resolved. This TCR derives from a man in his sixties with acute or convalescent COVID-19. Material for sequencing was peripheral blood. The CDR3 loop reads CASSYAGPGEKLFF. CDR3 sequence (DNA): TGTGCCAGCAGTTACGCAGGCCCTGGCGAAAAACTGTTTTTT.